This T cell receptor (beta chain) was found in a study of blood T cell repertoires in COVID-19. Across the study: The origin of the acute and convalescent COVID-19 samples was the United States, Italy and Spain. T cells, B-cell-depleted T cells, or PBMCs provided the cDNA or gDNA that served as material.

Per the original data handling: How many nucleated cells were present was estimated from reference gene primer amplification. TCRdb's copy holds only in-frame clones and misses some; the assay was immunoSEQ multiplex PCR. The V and J calls and clone size come from that table; D and trimming were worked out from the DNA. The table includes 88,000 or so clones, over 70% detected once. The specimen was peripheral blood. This receptor was obtained from a man older than 75 with acute or convalescent COVID-19.

The CDR3 nucleotides are TGTGCTAGTGGTGGCCTTGGGGCCAGCTCCTACAATGAGCAGTTCTTC. Protein product: CASGGLGASSYNEQFF. V usage is TRBV12-5 and J usage is TRBJ2-1, with D maybe TRBD1 (5 bases). This CDR3 region has 16 residues. In germline, CDR1 is LGHNT, CDR2 FRNRAP. V was pared by 5 bases and J by 0 bases, with 14 bases between. The complete variable domain, with remaining parts taken from reference TRBV12-5 and TRBJ2-1, reads DARVTQTPRHKVTEMGQEVTMRCQPILGHNTVFWYRQTMMQGLELLAYFRNRAPLDDSGMPKDRFSAEMPDATLATLKIQPSEPRDSAVYFCASGGLGASSYNEQFFGPGTRLTVL.